Below are 17 T cell receptor beta chains sequenced from a single sample in a study of blood T cells in healthy people across ages. The use of a sample-barcoded 5' primer and a J-beta primer mix characterized a second PCR of roughly 7 to 11 cycles. MiXCR was run by TCRdb on the 5' RACE reads, yielding one entry per CDR3 protein. The sample records around 900,000 distinct CDR3 sequences, roughly 51% being singletons. The sample taken for sequencing was blood. These receptors all stem from a woman aged 55-69 years in good health.

The genes are TRBV7-9 and TRBJ2-3; no reliable D call. Germline V gene data show CDR1 as SEHNR and CDR2 as FQNEAQ (reference sequence). The CDR3 totals 15 residues. Trimming took off 0 bases at V and 0 bases at J, with 7 bases between the two ends. Here the CDR3 DNA reads TGTGCCAGCAGCTTAGCTTGGACCAGCACAGATACGCAGTATTTT. Translation: CASSLAWTSTDTQYF.

CDR3: CASSPGGQGYGYTF. Written as DNA, the CDR3 is TGTGCCAGCAGCCCCGGGGGCCAAGGCTATGGCTACACCTTC. The chain recombines TRBV6-4 with TRBJ1-2; a possible D gene is TRBD1 (6 bases). The CDR3 loop spans 14 amino acids. The ends were cut back, 6 bases at V and 4 bases at J, with 15 bases in the middle. Germline-derived CDR1 and CDR2 are MRHNA and SNTAGT.

A single count supports this clonotype. This chain links TRBV3-1 with TRBJ2-5, with a possible D match to TRBD1 (5 bases). Trimming removed 1 base at V and 3 bases at J, with 12 bases between. This CDR3 spans 15 amino acids. Germline assignment: CDR1 LGHDT and CDR2 YNNKEL (reference sequence). In DNA, the CDR3 is TGTGCCAGCAGCCAAGCGGAATGGACAAAAGAGACCCAGTACTTC. It translates to CASSQAEWTKETQYF.

This clonotype occurred many times. The chain couples TRBV29-1 to TRBJ2-5, with 7 bases that match TRBD1. Trimming at V came to 4 bases and at J to 2 bases, leaving 13 bases not matched to a gene. Per the germline V gene, CDR1 is SQVTM and CDR2 is ANQGSEA. This CDR3 spans 16 amino acids. CDR3 residues: CSVVPRQGFLQETQYF. In nucleotides, the CDR3 is TGCAGCGTTGTTCCTAGACAGGGATTTTTACAAGAGACCCAGTACTTC.

This clonotype was seen a few times. This chain joins TRBV5-1 and TRBJ2-7; tentative D call: TRBD2 (5 bases). The CDR3 loop spans 14 amino acids. V dropped 0 bases and J dropped 2 bases, with 9 bases sitting between them. Germline CDR1 reads SGHRS; CDR2 reads YFSETQ. The CDR3 coding sequence is TGCGCCAGCAGCTTGGCTAGCAGCGCCTACGAGCAGTACTTC. The encoded protein is CASSLASSAYEQYF.

With regard to this clonotype: The junction does not match germline at one end; this may be a read error. This rearrangement joins TRBV3-1 to TRBJ2-7; no clear D gene. Per germline, CDR1 LGHDT and CDR2 YNNKEL (reference sequence). The CDR3 has 16 residues. DNA of the CDR3: TGTGCCAGCAGCCAAGTTGGGAAGGGCCTCTCCTACAAGCAGTACTTC. This sequence encodes CASSQVGKGLSYKQYF.

V gene TRBV7-9 combines with J gene TRBJ1-2; 8 bases match TRBD1. From germline, CDR1 is SEHNR and CDR2 FQNEAQ (reference sequence). The CDR3 runs 15 residues. V lost 5 bases to trimming and J lost 4 bases; unmatched junction nucleotides: 9. CDR3 in DNA: TGTGCCAGCAGCAGAGAGCAGGGGGCTGGCTATGGCTACACCTTC. Encoded protein: CASSREQGAGYGYTF.

This chain joins TRBV20-1 and TRBJ1-6, with D tentatively TRBD1 (5 bases). The V end lost 6 bases, the J end lost 6 bases, and 12 bases lay between the germline ends. The CDR3 has 13 amino acids. Looked up from germline, CDR1 is DFQATT and CDR2 is SNEGSKA (reference sequence). Here the CDR3 reads CSATGGRNSPLHF. The CDR3 DNA reads as TGCAGTGCGACCGGGGGACGTAATTCACCCCTCCACTTT.

This chain connects TRBV5-1 to TRBJ2-3; the D gene could be TRBD1 or TRBD2 (6 bases each). Trimming shortened V by 1 base and J by 1 base, and 19 bases separated the two germline ends. The CDR3 runs 18 residues. Germline V gene sequence: CDR1 SGHRS, CDR2 YFSETQ. Here the CDR3 reads CASSLRGEVGTRTDTQYF. The CDR3 region has the DNA TGCGCCAGCAGCTTGAGGGGGGAGGTCGGCACTCGCACAGATACGCAGTATTTT. The full variable domain, in which reference TRBV5-1 and TRBJ2-3 provide the parts outside the CDR3, is KAGVTQTPRYLIKTRGQQVTLSCSPISGHRSVSWYQQTPGQGLQFLFEYFSETQRNKGNFPGRFSGRQFSNSRSEMNVSTLELGDSALYLCASSLRGEVGTRTDTQYFGPGTRLTVL.

The CDR3 protein is CASSPITNSQETQYF. CDR3 coding DNA: TGTGCCAGCAGCCCGATCACCAATTCCCAAGAGACCCAGTACTTC. The gene calls are TRBV11-1 and TRBJ2-4, with D hard to call. The J call may be mistaken, given a closer DNA end match to TRBJ2-5. CDR1 SGHAT and CDR2 FQDESV come from the germline V gene (reference sequence). This CDR3 spans 15 amino acids.

V usage is TRBV27 and J usage is TRBJ1-5; D is uncertain. V dropped 2 bases and J dropped 6 bases, with 8 bases sitting between them. CDR1 is MNHEY and CDR2 is SMNVEV in the germline V gene (reference sequence). CDR3 length: 13 amino acids. CDR3 sequence: CASSLRGFQPQHF. CDR3 in DNA: TGTGCCAGCAGTTTAAGAGGGTTTCAGCCCCAGCATTTT.

A few counts support this clonotype. The chain joins TRBV5-1 to TRBJ1-2, with D tentatively TRBD1 (6 bases). CDR3 length: 16 amino acids. Trimming removed 2 bases from V and 0 bases from J, with 14 bases in between. Germline V lookup: CDR1 SGHRS, CDR2 YFSETQ. CDR3 region: CASSFDIGQTNYGYTF. The DNA for the CDR3 is TGCGCCAGCAGCTTCGACATTGGACAGACTAACTATGGCTACACCTTC.

This clonotype has just a few counts. The genes are TRBV7-2 and TRBJ2-3, with unresolved D. The CDR3 is 12 residues long. The V gene lost 1 base and the J gene lost 5 bases, with 4 bases spanning the gap. CDR1 SGHTA and CDR2 FQGNSA come from the germline V gene. CDR3 in DNA: TGTGCCAGCAGCTTAGTAATAGATACGCAGTATTTT. This sequence encodes CASSLVIDTQYF.

The CDR3 spells CASSYLSGDSYEQYF. CDR3 sequence (DNA): TGCGCCAGCAGTTACCTTAGCGGGGACTCCTACGAGCAGTACTTC. The V call is TRBV5-1, the J call TRBJ2-7, with TRBD2 identical over 8 bases. CDR1 and CDR2 from the germline V gene are SGHRS and YFSETQ. The CDR3 covers 15 residues. Trimming cost V 5 bases and J 0 bases; bases outside gene matches: 7.

The genes are TRBV20-1 and TRBJ2-4, with 8 bases matching TRBD2. The last part of the DNA fits TRBJ2-7 better; the J call may be wrong. Germline V gene sequence: CDR1 DFQATT, CDR2 SNEGSKA (reference sequence). The length of the CDR3 is 12 residues. CDR3 sequence reads: CSSGTRGGEQYF. The CDR3 DNA is TGCAGTTCCGGGACTAGGGGTGGCGAGCAGTACTTC.

The genes are TRBV4-1 and TRBJ2-3; the D is unclear. CDR3 length: 17 amino acids. V dropped 1 base and J dropped 1 base, with 15 bases sitting between them. Germline V gives CDR1 MGHRA, CDR2 YSYEKL. The CDR3 DNA follows: TGCGCCAGCAGCCAAGGATTGTCAACGGTCGGCACAGATACGCAGTATTTT. Translation gives CASSQGLSTVGTDTQYF.

This clonotype was seen more than once but under ten times. This chain uses TRBV6-6 with TRBJ2-1; no definite D call. This CDR3 has 11 amino acids. Germline loops: CDR1 MNHNY, CDR2 SVGAGI (reference sequence). V was pared by 2 bases and J by 8 bases, with 4 bases between. The CDR3: CASSYDYEQFF. For the CDR3, the DNA is TGTGCCAGCAGTTACGACTATGAGCAGTTCTTC.